One and the same sample provided the 30 T cell receptor beta chains below, sequenced in a study of identical twins (dated by TCRdb to between 2015 and 2016). To prepare the library, 5' RACE was applied. Sequenced using an Illumina HiSeq 2000. TCRdb passed the public sequencing reads through fastp at Q25 and MiXCR, retaining productive beta sequences. Here each entry gathers all rows of one CDR3 protein and keeps the most common genes and DNA. This sample lists around 1.7 million distinct CDR3 sequences; roughly a third were detected once. Approximately 0.25% of the sample goes to the ten largest clones. What was sequenced was cord blood. Source of these receptors: a newborn girl in good health.

The rearrangement links TRBV9 to TRBJ1-2; possible D gene TRBD1, 6 bases. Trimming took 0 bases from V and 5 from J, leaving 14 bases between them. The CDR3 covers 15 residues. CDR1 and CDR2 (germline): SGDLS, YYNGEE. CDR3 residues: CASSVALQGPYGYTF. CDR3 bases: TGTGCCAGCAGCGTAGCTCTCCAGGGGCCTTATGGCTACACCTTC. The whole variable domain, filled in from reference TRBV9 and TRBJ1-2, reads DSGVTQTPKHLITATGQRVTLRCSPRSGDLSVYWYQQSLDQGLQFLIQYYNGEERAKGNILERFSAQQFPDLHSELNLSSLELGDSALYFCASSVALQGPYGYTFGSGTRLTVV.

This clonotype appeared many times. The CDR3 is CASSFLAGRDTQYF. DNA of the CDR3: TGTGCCAGCAGCTTCCTAGCGGGAAGAGATACGCAGTATTTT. The chain links TRBV11-2 to TRBJ2-3; 9 nucleotides agree with TRBD2. CDR3 length: 14 residues. Germline V gives CDR1 SGHAT, CDR2 FQNNGV. J lost 5 bases, V lost 3 bases, and 3 bases had no gene match. The full variable domain, completed using reference TRBV11-2 and TRBJ2-3, is EAGVAQSPRYKIIEKRQSVAFWCNPISGHATLYWYQQILGQGPKLLIQFQNNGVVDDSQLPKDRFSAERLKGVDSTLKIQPAKLEDSAVYLCASSFLAGRDTQYFGPGTRLTVL.

With regard to this clonotype: A single base separates this from a much larger clone, so it may be a read error. V and J are TRBV28 and TRBJ2-5, with 10 nucleotides matching TRBD2. The CDR3 has 15 amino acids. V shed 5 bases and J 11 bases; nucleotides not matched to a gene: 14. In germline, CDR1 is MDHEN, CDR2 SYDVKM. The CDR3 sequence: CASSRGLAEINEQYF. Written as DNA, the CDR3 is TGTGCCAGCAGTAGAGGACTAGCGGAAATAAATGAGCAGTACTTC.

This clonotype was counted a few times. This chain uses TRBV6-5 with TRBJ1-4, with 12 nucleotides matching TRBD1. There are 16 residues in the CDR3. CDR1 and CDR2 (germline): MNHEY, SVGAGI. With 0 bases clipped from V and 8 bases from J, the junction kept 4 bases outside the gene matches. CDR3: CASSYSRGTGGEKLFF. The DNA for the CDR3 is TGTGCCAGCAGTTACTCTAGGGGGACAGGGGGCGAAAAACTGTTTTTT.

This clonotype turned up a few times. V is TRBV20-1 and J is TRBJ2-1; D uncertain. The germline CDR1 and CDR2 sequences are DFQATT and SNEGSKA (reference sequence). This CDR3 contains 13 residues. Trimming shortened V by 3 bases and J by 4 bases, and 10 bases separated the two germline ends. CDR3 region: CSASSSPYNEQFF. The CDR3 DNA sequence: TGCAGTGCTAGTTCATCACCTTACAATGAGCAGTTCTTC.

The gene calls are TRBV6-2 or TRBV6-3 and TRBJ2-7; the D gene is possibly TRBD1 (7 bases). CDR3 length: 15 residues. Trimming pared 0 bases from V and 7 bases from J, leaving 16 bases between. CDR1 MNHEY and CDR2 SVGEGT come from the germline V gene. CDR3 residues: CASSYSGQTRREQYF. As DNA, the CDR3 is TGTGCCAGCAGTTACTCGGGACAGACTAGACGGGAGCAGTACTTC.

This chain links TRBV7-9 with TRBJ2-1; 9 nucleotides align to TRBD2. CDR1 and CDR2 (germline): SEHNR, FQNEAQ (reference sequence). After removal of 4 bases from V and 2 bases from J, the junction contained 6 bases not matched to a gene. This CDR3 contains 16 residues. The CDR3 sequence is CASSSQTSGTYNEQFF. The CDR3 DNA reads TGTGCCAGCAGCTCCCAGACTAGCGGAACCTACAATGAGCAGTTCTTC.

The chain has TRBV7-2 and TRBJ1-5; TRBD1 is a possible D gene (5 bases). The CDR3 is 16 amino acids. V gave up 3 bases and J gave up 7 bases, with 19 bases separating them. Germline V lookup: CDR1 SGHTA, CDR2 FQGNSA. The DNA of the CDR3 is TGTGCCAGCAGCTTGACCTGGACACCTGGCGGCCAGCCCCAGCATTTT. It translates to CASSLTWTPGGQPQHF.

V and J are TRBV7-8 and TRBJ1-5; possible D gene TRBD1, 5 bases. CDR3 length equals 17 residues. Germline V gives CDR1 SGHVS, CDR2 FQNEAQ. The germline V and J ends were trimmed by 2 bases and 0 bases, with 14 bases remaining between them. This CDR3 is CASSLLDGTISNQPQHF. Here the CDR3 DNA reads TGTGCCAGCAGCTTATTAGACGGGACGATTAGCAATCAGCCCCAGCATTTT. Looking up the rest from reference TRBV7-8 and TRBJ1-5 gives the full variable domain: GAGVSQSPRYKVAKRGQDVALRCDPISGHVSLFWYQQALGQGPEFLTYFQNEAQLDKSGLPSDRFFAERPEGSVSTLKIQRTQQEDSAVYLCASSLLDGTISNQPQHFGDGTRLSIL.

This clonotype was seen a handful of times. The chain is built from TRBV28 and TRBJ2-7, with TRBD1 matching over 8 bases. The CDR3 contains 16 residues. The germline V gene has CDR1 MDHEN and CDR2 SYDVKM. Trimming took 3 bases from V and 0 from J; bases not matched to a gene: 7. The CDR3, as DNA: TGTGCCAGCAGTTTTTATGAGACAGGGGCCTCCTACGAGCAGTACTTC. It specifies CASSFYETGASYEQYF.

The rearrangement joins TRBV29-1 to TRBJ1-1; tentatively, D is TRBD1 (6 bases). CDR3 size: 14 residues. Germline CDR1 SQVTM, CDR2 ANQGSEA. V was shortened by 5 bases and J by 2 bases, with 15 bases between the two germline ends. CDR3 bases: TGCAGCGTTATGTTGGGGGCCGCAAACACTGAAGCTTTCTTT. This sequence encodes CSVMLGAANTEAFF.

This sequence joins TRBV3-1 and TRBJ1-2; 8 nucleotides match TRBD1. Germline values: CDR1 LGHDT, CDR2 YNNKEL (reference sequence). The CDR3 runs 14 residues. The J segment lost 8 bases and the V segment lost 6 bases, leaving 11 bases of the junction unmatched. CDR3 residues: CASSRIAGGWGYTF. The CDR3 nucleotides are TGTGCCAGCAGTCGTATTGCAGGGGGCTGGGGCTACACCTTC.

As concerns this clonotype: The CDR3 end shows no conserved phenylalanine or tryptophan, and so a read error is likely. The CDR3, as DNA: TGTGCCAGCAGTAGGGCCGGGGAGACCCAGTACGTC. It codes for CASSRAGETQYV. V is TRBV6-1 and J is TRBJ2-5; D ambiguous. Germline V gene data show CDR1 as MNHNS and CDR2 as SASEGT. The CDR3 is made up of 12 amino acids. Trimming cost V 5 bases and J 5 bases, with 9 bases left between them.

A remark on this clonotype: The junction departs from the called germline gene at one end, perhaps through a read error. This sequence joins TRBV7-2 and TRBJ2-1; 14 bases match TRBD2. From germline, CDR1 is SGHTA and CDR2 FQGNSA. The CDR3 has 18 amino acids. The CDR3 sequence is CASSLRTSGRIPYDEQFF. The CDR3, as DNA: TGTGCCAGCAGCTTACGGACTAGCGGGAGGATCCCCTACGATGAGCAGTTCTTC.

This clonotype showed up just a few times. The chain carries TRBV15 and TRBJ2-3, with TRBD2 matching over 8 bases. The CDR3 is made up of 13 amino acids. The germline CDR1 and CDR2 sequences are LNHNV and YYDKDF (reference sequence). V shed 1 base, J shed 6 bases, and the junction held 0 bases outside the gene matches. The CDR3 here is CATSRASGDTQYF. In DNA form, the CDR3 reads TGTGCCACCAGCAGAGCTAGCGGGGATACGCAGTATTTT.

The chain carries TRBV6-2 or TRBV6-3 and TRBJ2-2; D not resolved. Per germline, CDR1 MNHEY and CDR2 SVGEGT. V lost 8 bases and J 1 base, leaving 20 bases between the germline ends. CDR3 length: 17 residues. DNA for the CDR3: TGTGCCAGCGGAGAAGCTTTGGACCATCAGAACACCGGGGAGCTGTTTTTT. It specifies CASGEALDHQNTGELFF.

V and J are TRBV6-1 and TRBJ2-7; a possible D gene is TRBD2 (6 bases). The germline gives CDR1 MNHNS, CDR2 SASEGT. Trimming removed 2 bases at V and 7 bases at J, with 15 bases between. The CDR3 has 14 amino acids. The CDR3 DNA sequence: TGTGCCAGCAGTGAACGGGGTCGGAGCGGGGAGCAGTACTTC. Protein: CASSERGRSGEQYF.

Ten or more counts support this clonotype. The chain links TRBV13 to TRBJ2-7, with unresolved D. Deletions cut 5 bases from V and 1 base from J, with 12 bases between. This CDR3 has 14 residues. Looked up from germline, CDR1 is PRHDT and CDR2 is FYEKMQ (reference sequence). In DNA, the CDR3 is TGTGCCAGCAGCCAGACACAAAGATCCTACGAGCAGTACTTC. Encoded protein: CASSQTQRSYEQYF.

The sample holds a few counts of this clonotype. This CDR3 is CSARAPSDTDTQYF. In DNA, the CDR3 is TGCAGTGCTAGAGCACCGAGCGACACAGATACGCAGTATTTT. This chain uses TRBV20-1 with TRBJ2-3; D not certain. V lost 1 base to trimming and J lost 2 bases, with 10 bases between them. This CDR3 spans 14 amino acids. CDR1 and CDR2 (germline): DFQATT, SNEGSKA (reference sequence).

This clonotype came up a few times. V and J are TRBV13 and TRBJ1-1; D is undetermined. In germline, CDR1 is PRHDT, CDR2 FYEKMQ (reference sequence). CDR3 size: 13 residues. The V end was cut by 3 bases, the J end by 4 bases, with 9 bases between. The CDR3 DNA is TGTGCCAGCAGCTTCCCCGGGAGCACTGAAGCTTTCTTT. Amino acids: CASSFPGSTEAFF.

The sample holds a few counts of this clonotype. The V call is TRBV29-1, the J call TRBJ2-1; TRBD2 matches at 8 bases. CDR1 and CDR2 (germline): SQVTM, ANQGSEA. V lost 6 bases, J lost 5 bases, and 9 bases stayed unmatched. This CDR3 is 14 amino acids long. The CDR3 DNA reads as TGCAGCGTCTCGGGACTAGGGGGGCACAATGAGCAGTTCTTC. This encodes CSVSGLGGHNEQFF.

V usage is TRBV3-1 and J usage is TRBJ2-6; TRBD1 aligns across 7 bases. The V and J ends lost 0 bases and 2 bases, in that order; junction bases with no gene match: 7. Germline CDR1 reads LGHDT; CDR2 reads YNNKEL (reference sequence). This CDR3 is built from 18 residues. CDR3 nucleotide sequence: TGTGCCAGCAGCCAAGAGTTGGACAGGCCGCCTGGGGCCAACGTCCTGACTTTC. Residues: CASSQELDRPPGANVLTF.

This clonotype was detected only once. This chain joins TRBV20-1 and TRBJ1-2; D is possibly TRBD1 (5 bases). V lost 0 bases and J lost 4, with 12 bases in between. Germline V lookup: CDR1 DFQATT, CDR2 SNEGSKA (reference sequence). The CDR3 spans 14 residues. Written as DNA, the CDR3 is TGCAGTGCTAGAGATCCCGACAGCATCTATGGCTACACCTTC. Translating it yields CSARDPDSIYGYTF.

J is TRBJ1-5 and V is TRBV20-1; no reliable D call. CDR1 is DFQATT, CDR2 SNEGSKA, per germline (reference sequence). V was pared by 0 bases and J by 7 bases, with 16 bases between. The CDR3 extends over 15 amino acids. CDR3 region: CSARDPQAARQPQHF. As DNA, the CDR3 is TGCAGTGCTAGAGATCCTCAAGCAGCTAGGCAGCCCCAGCATTTT.

The chain joins TRBV20-1 to TRBJ2-3; D not resolved. V was pared by 5 bases and J by 5 bases, with 20 bases between. The CDR3 runs to 15 residues. In germline, CDR1 is DFQATT, CDR2 SNEGSKA (reference sequence). This CDR3 reads CSALTGGIKEDTQYF. CDR3 in DNA: TGCAGTGCTCTTACGGGTGGGATTAAGGAAGATACGCAGTATTTT.

The chain joins TRBV7-9 to TRBJ2-7; D gene uncertain. The germline gives CDR1 SEHNR, CDR2 FQNEAQ (reference sequence). V was clipped by 4 bases and J by 0 bases, with 10 bases between them. CDR3 length equals 14 residues. The CDR3 sequence is CASSWTVSSYEQYF. The CDR3 nucleotides are TGTGCCAGCAGCTGGACGGTCAGCTCCTACGAGCAGTACTTC. The variable domain in full, with the rest retrieved from reference TRBV7-9 and TRBJ2-7, is DTGVSQNPRHKITKRGQNVTFRCDPISEHNRLYWYRQTLGQGPEFLTYFQNEAQLEKSRLLSDRFSAERPKGSFSTLEIQRTEQGDSAMYLCASSWTVSSYEQYFGPGTRLTVT.

The V and J genes are TRBV6-6 and TRBJ2-7; a possible D gene is TRBD2 (7 bases). CDR1 and CDR2 (germline): MNHNY, SVGAGI (reference sequence). The CDR3 spans 16 residues. V dropped 2 bases and J dropped 7 bases, with 21 bases sitting between them. The CDR3: CASSYMPGRGDNEQYF. CDR3 nucleotides: TGTGCCAGCAGTTACATGCCAGGTCGGGGGGACAATGAGCAGTACTTC.

V usage is TRBV12-3 or TRBV12-4 and J usage is TRBJ1-2; D is ambiguous. The CDR3 has 13 residues. V was clipped by 3 bases and J by 4 bases, with 9 bases between them. The CDR3 nucleotides are TGTGCCAGCAGTTTCATCCGTCCCTATGGCTACACCTTC. Translated, it gives CASSFIRPYGYTF.

In this sample, this clonotype turned up a few times. The genes are TRBV2 and TRBJ1-5; no reliable D call. This CDR3 contains 13 residues. CDR1 and CDR2 (germline): SNHLY, FYNNEI. Trimming stripped 0 bases from V and 7 bases from J, with 7 bases between. The CDR3 region has the DNA TGTGCCAGCAGTGAAGCGCCTTTCCAGCCCCAGCATTTT. Translation gives CASSEAPFQPQHF.

The chain carries TRBV27 and TRBJ1-2; 7 positions match TRBD1. Germline V gene data show CDR1 as MNHEY and CDR2 as SMNVEV (reference sequence). The V and J ends lost 5 bases and 3 bases, in that order; junction bases with no gene match: 12. The CDR3 loop spans 16 amino acids. The CDR3 reads CASSPTVRGRYYGYTF. CDR3 bases: TGTGCCAGCAGTCCCACGGTGAGGGGGCGATACTATGGCTACACCTTC.